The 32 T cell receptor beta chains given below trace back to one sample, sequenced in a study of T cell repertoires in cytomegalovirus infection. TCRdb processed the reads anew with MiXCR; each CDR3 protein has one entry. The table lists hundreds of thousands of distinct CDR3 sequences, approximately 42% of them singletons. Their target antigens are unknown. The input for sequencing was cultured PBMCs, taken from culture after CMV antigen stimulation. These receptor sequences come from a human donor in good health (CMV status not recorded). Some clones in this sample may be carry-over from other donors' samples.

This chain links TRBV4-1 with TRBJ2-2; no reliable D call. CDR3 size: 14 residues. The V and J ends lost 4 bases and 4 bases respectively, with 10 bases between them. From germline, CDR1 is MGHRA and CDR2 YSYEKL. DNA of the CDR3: TGCGCCAGCAGCCGGCTATTCGGCACCGGGGAGCTGTTTTTT. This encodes CASSRLFGTGELFF.

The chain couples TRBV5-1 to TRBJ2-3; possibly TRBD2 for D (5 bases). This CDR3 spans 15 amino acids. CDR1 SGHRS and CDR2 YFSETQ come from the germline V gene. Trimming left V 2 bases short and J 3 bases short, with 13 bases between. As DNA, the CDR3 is TGCGCCAGCAGCTTAATGGGGAGTAATACAGATACGCAGTATTTT. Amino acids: CASSLMGSNTDTQYF.

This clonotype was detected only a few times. CDR3 protein: CASSLIGLAGYNEQFF. The CDR3 bases are TGTGCCAGCAGCTTAATCGGACTAGCGGGGTACAATGAGCAGTTCTTC. The chain carries TRBV7-9 and TRBJ2-1; 12 bases align to TRBD2. The germline gives CDR1 SEHNR, CDR2 FQNEAQ (reference sequence). J gave up 4 bases and V 2 bases, and 3 bases lay outside the gene matches. The CDR3 sequence is 16 residues long.

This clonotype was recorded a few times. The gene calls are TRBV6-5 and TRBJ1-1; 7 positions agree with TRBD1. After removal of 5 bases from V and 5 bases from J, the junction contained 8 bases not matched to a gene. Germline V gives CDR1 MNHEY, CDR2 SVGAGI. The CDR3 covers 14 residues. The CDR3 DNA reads TGTGCCAGCAGTGTTGACAGGGCAGGGACTGAAGCTTTCTTT. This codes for CASSVDRAGTEAFF.

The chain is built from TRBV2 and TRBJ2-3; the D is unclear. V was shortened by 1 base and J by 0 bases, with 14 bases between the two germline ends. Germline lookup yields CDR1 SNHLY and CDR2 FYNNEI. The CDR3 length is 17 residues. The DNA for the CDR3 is TGTGCCAGCAGTGAAGGGCGAACGACAATTAGCACAGATACGCAGTATTTT. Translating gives CASSEGRTTISTDTQYF.

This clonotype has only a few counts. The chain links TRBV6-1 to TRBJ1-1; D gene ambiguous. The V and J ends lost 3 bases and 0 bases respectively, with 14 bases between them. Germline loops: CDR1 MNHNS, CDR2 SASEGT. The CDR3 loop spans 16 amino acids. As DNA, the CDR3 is TGTGCCAGCAGTGACACGGAGACGGATATGAACACTGAAGCTTTCTTT. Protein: CASSDTETDMNTEAFF.

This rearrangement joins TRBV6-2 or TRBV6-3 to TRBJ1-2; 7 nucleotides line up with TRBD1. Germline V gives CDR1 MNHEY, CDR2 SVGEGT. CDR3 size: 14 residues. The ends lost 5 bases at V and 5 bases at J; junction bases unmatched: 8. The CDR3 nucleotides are TGTGCCAGCAGTCAACTGACAGGGAGATATGGCTACACCTTC. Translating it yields CASSQLTGRYGYTF.

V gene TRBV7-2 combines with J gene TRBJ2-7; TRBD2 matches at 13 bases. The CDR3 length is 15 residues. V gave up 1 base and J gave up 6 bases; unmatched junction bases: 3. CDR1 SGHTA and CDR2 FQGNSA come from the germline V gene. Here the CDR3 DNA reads TGTGCCAGCAGCTTAGAACTAGCGGGAGGGGGCGAGCAGTACTTC. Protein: CASSLELAGGGEQYF.

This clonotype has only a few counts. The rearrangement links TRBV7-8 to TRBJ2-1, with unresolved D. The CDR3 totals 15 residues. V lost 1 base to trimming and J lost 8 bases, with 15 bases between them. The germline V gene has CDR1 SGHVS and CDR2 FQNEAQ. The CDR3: CASSLELAASHEQFF. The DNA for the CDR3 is TGTGCCAGCAGCTTAGAGTTGGCAGCGTCCCATGAGCAGTTCTTC.

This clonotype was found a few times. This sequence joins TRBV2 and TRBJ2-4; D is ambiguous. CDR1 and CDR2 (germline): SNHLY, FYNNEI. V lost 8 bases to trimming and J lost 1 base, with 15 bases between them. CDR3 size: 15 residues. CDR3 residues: CASSGWRWAKNIQYF. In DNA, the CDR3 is TGTGCCAGCTCCGGCTGGCGGTGGGCCAAAAACATTCAGTACTTC.

DNA for the CDR3: TGTGCCAGCAGCCCAAAAGGGGGAGAGACCCAGTACTTC. It codes for CASSPKGGETQYF. The chain combines TRBV7-6 with TRBJ2-5, with D possibly matching TRBD1 (6 bases). Trimming left V 5 bases short and J 4 bases short, with 11 bases between. In germline, CDR1 is SGHVS, CDR2 FNYEAQ. This CDR3 contains 13 residues.

The CDR3 DNA is TGTGCCAGCAGACGGGGGGGCGTCTACGAGCAGTACTTC. Encoded protein: CASRRGGVYEQYF. V usage is TRBV7-8 and J usage is TRBJ2-7; 8 bases are a match to TRBD2. J was trimmed by 3 bases and V by 6 bases; bases with no gene match: 4. This CDR3 contains 13 residues. Looked up from germline, CDR1 is SGHVS and CDR2 is FQNEAQ.

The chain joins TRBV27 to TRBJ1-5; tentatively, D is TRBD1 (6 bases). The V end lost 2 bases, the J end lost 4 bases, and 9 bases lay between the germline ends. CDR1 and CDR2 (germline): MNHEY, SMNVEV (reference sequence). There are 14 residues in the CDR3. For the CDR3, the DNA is TGTGCCAGCAGTTTACCAGGGGTGAATCAGCCCCAGCATTTT. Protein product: CASSLPGVNQPQHF.

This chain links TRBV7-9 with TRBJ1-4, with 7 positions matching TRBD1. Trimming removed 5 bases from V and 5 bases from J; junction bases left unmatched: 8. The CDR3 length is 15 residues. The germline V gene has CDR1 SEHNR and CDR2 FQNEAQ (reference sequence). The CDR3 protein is CASSLTGTVNEKLFF. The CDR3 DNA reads TGTGCCAGCAGCCTAACCGGGACAGTAAATGAAAAACTGTTTTTT.

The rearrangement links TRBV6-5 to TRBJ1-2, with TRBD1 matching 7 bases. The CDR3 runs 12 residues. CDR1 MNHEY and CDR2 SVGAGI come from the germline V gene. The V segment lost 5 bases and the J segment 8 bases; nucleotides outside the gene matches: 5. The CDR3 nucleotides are TGTGCCAGCAGTCGCGGGACAGAAGGCTACACCTTC. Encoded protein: CASSRGTEGYTF.

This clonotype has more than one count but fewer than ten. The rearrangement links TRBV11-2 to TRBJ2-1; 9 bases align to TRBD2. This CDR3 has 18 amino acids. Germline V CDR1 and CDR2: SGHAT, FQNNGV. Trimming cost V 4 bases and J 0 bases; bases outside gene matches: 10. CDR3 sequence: CASSSRAPGLASYNEQFF. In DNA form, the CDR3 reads TGTGCCAGCAGCTCTAGGGCCCCGGGACTAGCCTCCTACAATGAGCAGTTCTTC.

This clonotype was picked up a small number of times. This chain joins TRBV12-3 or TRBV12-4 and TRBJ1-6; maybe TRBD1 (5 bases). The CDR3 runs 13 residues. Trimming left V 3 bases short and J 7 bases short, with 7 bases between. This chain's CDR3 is CASSFNRNSPLHF. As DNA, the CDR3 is TGTGCCAGCAGTTTTAACAGGAATTCACCCCTCCACTTT.

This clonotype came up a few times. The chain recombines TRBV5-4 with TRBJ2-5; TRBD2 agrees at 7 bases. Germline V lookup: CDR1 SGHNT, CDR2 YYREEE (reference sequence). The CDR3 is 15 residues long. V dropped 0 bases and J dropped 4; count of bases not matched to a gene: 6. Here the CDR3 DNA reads TGTGCCAGCAGCTTGGGGTGGGGAGGGCCAGAGACCCAGTACTTC. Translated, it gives CASSLGWGGPETQYF.

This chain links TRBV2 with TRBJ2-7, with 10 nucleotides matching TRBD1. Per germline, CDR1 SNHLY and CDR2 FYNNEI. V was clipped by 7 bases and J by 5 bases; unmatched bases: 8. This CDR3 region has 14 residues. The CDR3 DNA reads TGTGCCAGCAACCCCCGGGACAGGGGCAACGAGCAGTACTTC. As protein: CASNPRDRGNEQYF. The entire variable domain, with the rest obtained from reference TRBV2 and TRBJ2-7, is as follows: EPEVTQTPSHQVTQMGQEVILRCVPISNHLYFYWYRQILGQKVEFLVSFYNNEISEKSEIFDDQFSVERPDGSNFTLKIRSTKLEDSAMYFCASNPRDRGNEQYFGPGTRLTVT.

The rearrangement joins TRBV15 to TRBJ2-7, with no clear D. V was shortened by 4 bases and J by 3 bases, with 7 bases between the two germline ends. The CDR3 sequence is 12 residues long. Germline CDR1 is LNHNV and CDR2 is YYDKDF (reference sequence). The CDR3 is CATSKSGYEQYF. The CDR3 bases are TGTGCCACCAGCAAATCCGGCTACGAGCAGTACTTC. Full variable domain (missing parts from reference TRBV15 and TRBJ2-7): DAMVIQNPRYQVTQFGKPVTLSCSQTLNHNVMYWYQQKSSQAPKLLFHYYDKDFNNEADTPDNFQSRRPNTSFCFLDIRSPGLGDTAMYLCATSKSGYEQYFGPGTRLTVT.

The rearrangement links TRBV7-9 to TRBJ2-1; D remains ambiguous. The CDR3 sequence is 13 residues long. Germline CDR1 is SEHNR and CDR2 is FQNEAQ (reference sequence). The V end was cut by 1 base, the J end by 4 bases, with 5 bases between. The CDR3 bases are TGTGCCAGCAGCTTAGATATGTACAATGAGCAGTTCTTC. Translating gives CASSLDMYNEQFF. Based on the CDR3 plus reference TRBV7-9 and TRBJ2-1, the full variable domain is DTGVSQNPRHKITKRGQNVTFRCDPISEHNRLYWYRQTLGQGPEFLTYFQNEAQLEKSRLLSDRFSAERPKGSFSTLEIQRTEQGDSAMYLCASSLDMYNEQFFGPGTRLTVL.

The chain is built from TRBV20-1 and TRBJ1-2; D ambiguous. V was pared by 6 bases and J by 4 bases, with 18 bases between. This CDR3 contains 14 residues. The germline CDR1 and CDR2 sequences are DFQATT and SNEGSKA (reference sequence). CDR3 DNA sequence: TGCAGTGCCGAAAGACTCACAGCACTCTATGGCTACACCTTC. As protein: CSAERLTALYGYTF.

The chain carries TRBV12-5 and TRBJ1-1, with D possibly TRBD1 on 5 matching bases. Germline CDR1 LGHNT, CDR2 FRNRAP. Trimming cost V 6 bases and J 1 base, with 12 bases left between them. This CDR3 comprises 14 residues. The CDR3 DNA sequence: TGTGCTAGTGGGCAGGGTACTCGGAACACTGAAGCTTTCTTT. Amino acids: CASGQGTRNTEAFF.

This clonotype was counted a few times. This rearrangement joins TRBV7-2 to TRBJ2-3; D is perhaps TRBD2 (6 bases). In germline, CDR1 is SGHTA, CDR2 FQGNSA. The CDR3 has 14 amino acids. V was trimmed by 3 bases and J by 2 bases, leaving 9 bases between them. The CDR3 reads CASSLQGLTDTQYF. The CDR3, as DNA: TGTGCCAGCAGCTTGCAGGGACTCACAGATACGCAGTATTTT.

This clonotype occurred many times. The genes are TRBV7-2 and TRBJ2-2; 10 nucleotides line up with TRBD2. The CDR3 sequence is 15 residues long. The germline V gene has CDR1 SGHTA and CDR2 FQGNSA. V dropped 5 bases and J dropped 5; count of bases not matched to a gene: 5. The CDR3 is CASSLLAGGTGELFF. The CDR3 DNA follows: TGTGCCAGCAGCCTGTTAGCGGGAGGTACCGGGGAGCTGTTTTTT.

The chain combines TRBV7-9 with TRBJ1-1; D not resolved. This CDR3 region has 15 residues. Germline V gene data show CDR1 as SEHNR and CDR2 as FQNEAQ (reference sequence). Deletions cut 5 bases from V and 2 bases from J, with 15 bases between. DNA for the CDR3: TGTGCCAGCAGCCTCGGTGGGTTACCCAACACTGAAGCTTTCTTT. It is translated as CASSLGGLPNTEAFF.

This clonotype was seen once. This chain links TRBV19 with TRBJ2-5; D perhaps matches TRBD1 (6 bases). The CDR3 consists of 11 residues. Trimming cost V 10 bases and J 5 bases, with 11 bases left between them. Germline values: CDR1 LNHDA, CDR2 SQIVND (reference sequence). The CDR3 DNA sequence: TGTGCCACTGCCACAGGGGAGACCCAGTACTTC. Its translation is CATATGETQYF. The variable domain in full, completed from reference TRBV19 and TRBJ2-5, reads DGGITQSPKYLFRKEGQNVTLSCEQNLNHDAMYWYRQDPGQGLRLIYYSQIVNDFQKGDIAEGYSVSREKKESFPLTVTSAQKNPTAFYLCATATGETQYFGPGTRLLVL.

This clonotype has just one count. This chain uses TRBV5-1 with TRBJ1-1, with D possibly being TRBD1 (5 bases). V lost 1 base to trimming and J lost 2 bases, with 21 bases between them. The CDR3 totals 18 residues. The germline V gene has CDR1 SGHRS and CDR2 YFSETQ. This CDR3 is CASSLIPLNQGSNTEAFF. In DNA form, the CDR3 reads TGCGCCAGCAGCTTGATCCCCCTCAATCAGGGCAGCAACACTGAAGCTTTCTTT.

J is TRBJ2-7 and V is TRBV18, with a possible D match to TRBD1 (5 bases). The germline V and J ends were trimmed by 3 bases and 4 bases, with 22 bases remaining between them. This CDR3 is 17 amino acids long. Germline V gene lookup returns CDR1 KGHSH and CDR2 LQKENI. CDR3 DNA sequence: TGTGCCAGCTCACCCCCAGGGTGGAGCTCCCAACCTTACGAGCAGTACTTC. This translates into CASSPPGWSSQPYEQYF.

The CDR3 is CASREWDRGEESPLHF. In DNA form, the CDR3 reads TGTGCCAGCAGGGAATGGGACAGGGGAGAGGAGTCACCCCTCCACTTT. The gene calls are TRBV28 and TRBJ1-6; 10 positions match TRBD1. V trimming: 6 bases; J trimming: 10 bases; junction bases outside the gene matches: 12. The CDR3 runs to 16 residues. Germline V gene data show CDR1 as MDHEN and CDR2 as SYDVKM.

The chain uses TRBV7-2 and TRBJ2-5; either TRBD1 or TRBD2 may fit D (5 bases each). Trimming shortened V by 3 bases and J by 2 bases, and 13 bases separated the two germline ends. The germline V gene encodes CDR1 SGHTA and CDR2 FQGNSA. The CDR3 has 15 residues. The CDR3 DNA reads TGTGCCAGCAGCTTGAATGGGGGAAAACAAGAGACCCAGTACTTC. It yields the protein CASSLNGGKQETQYF. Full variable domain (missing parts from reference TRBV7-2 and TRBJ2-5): GAGVSQSPSNKVTEKGKDVELRCDPISGHTALYWYRQSLGQGLEFLIYFQGNSAPDKSGLPSDRFSAERTGGSVSTLTIQRTQQEDSAVYLCASSLNGGKQETQYFGPGTRLLVL.

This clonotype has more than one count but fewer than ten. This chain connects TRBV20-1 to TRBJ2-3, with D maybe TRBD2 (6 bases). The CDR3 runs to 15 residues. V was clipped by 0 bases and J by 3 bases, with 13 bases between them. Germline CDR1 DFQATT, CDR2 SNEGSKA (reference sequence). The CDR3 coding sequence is TGCAGTGCTAGAGATTCAGCGGAGGGAACAGATACGCAGTATTTT. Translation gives CSARDSAEGTDTQYF.